This T cell receptor beta chain was identified in a study of blood T cell repertoires in COVID-19. Study-level background: Specimens from acute and convalescent COVID-19 originated in the United States, Italy and Spain.

Here immunoSEQ multiplex PCR was the method, and the copy in TCRdb shows in-frame clones only, minus some. The sample records about 38,000 clones, about two thirds being singletons. The CDR3 sequence is 12 residues long. Germline lookup yields CDR1 MNHEY and CDR2 SMNVEV (reference sequence). Trimming took 6 bases from V and 13 from J, leaving 16 bases between them. The V and J genes are TRBV27 and TRBJ2-1; perhaps TRBD1 as D (5 bases). The sequence came from a man aged 65 to 85 with COVID-19, enrolled during active disease. The specimen sequenced was peripheral blood. CDR3 sequence: CASRVLGAGQFF. The CDR3 DNA sequence: TGTGCCAGCAGAGTGTTAGGGGCCGGACAGTTCTTC.